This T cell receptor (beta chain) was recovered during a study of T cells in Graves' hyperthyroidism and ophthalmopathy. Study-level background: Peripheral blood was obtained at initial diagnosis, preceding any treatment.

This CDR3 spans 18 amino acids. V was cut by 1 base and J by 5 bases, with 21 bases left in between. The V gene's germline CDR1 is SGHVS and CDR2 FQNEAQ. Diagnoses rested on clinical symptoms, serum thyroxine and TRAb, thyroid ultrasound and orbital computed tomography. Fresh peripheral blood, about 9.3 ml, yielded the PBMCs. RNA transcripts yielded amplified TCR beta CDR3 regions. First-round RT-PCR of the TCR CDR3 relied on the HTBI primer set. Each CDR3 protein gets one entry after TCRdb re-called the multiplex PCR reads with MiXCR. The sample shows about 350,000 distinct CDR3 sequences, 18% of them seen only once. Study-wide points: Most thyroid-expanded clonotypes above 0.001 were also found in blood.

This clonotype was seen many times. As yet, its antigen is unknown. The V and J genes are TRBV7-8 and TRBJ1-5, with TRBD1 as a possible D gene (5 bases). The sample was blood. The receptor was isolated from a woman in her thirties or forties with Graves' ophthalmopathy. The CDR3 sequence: CASSLGSMADSLHQPQHF. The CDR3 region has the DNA TGTGCCAGCAGCTTAGGATCGATGGCCGACAGCCTCCATCAGCCCCAGCATTTT.